Shown below are 9 T cell receptor beta chains from a single sample sequenced in a study of HIV-infected patients and healthy controls. cDNA was made from approximately 0.55 ug RNA using alpha and beta constant primers. Each of the alpha and beta chains got its own library through chain-specific third strand synthesis with indices. TCRdb re-called the 5' RACE reads through MiXCR, storing one row per CDR3 protein. The sample has some 12,000 distinct CDR3 sequences, around 9% seen once. All unsorted peripheral T cells were captured because whole blood was used without fractionation. Sequencing used blood, obtained before antiretroviral therapy. All receptors come from an adult with HIV infection. The donor label of this sample is uncertain.

This clonotype showed up just a few times. The V gene is TRBV12-3 or TRBV12-4, the J gene TRBJ2-7; tentative D call: TRBD1 (6 bases). V gave up 6 bases and J gave up 5 bases, with 20 bases separating them. This CDR3 region has 15 residues. The CDR3 DNA sequence: TGTGCCAGCAGCTACACCTCCGGGACACGGCACGAGCAGTACTTC. The encoded protein is CASSYTSGTRHEQYF.

At least ten counts were recorded for this clonotype. The genes are TRBV7-8 and TRBJ2-3; D unclear. The CDR3 spans 14 residues. Germline loops: CDR1 SGHVS, CDR2 FQNEAQ. Trimming took 3 bases from V and 6 from J, leaving 13 bases between them. In DNA form, the CDR3 reads TGTGCCAGCAGCTTGTTTTCCCGGGCGGATACGCAGTATTTT. Protein product: CASSLFSRADTQYF. Based on the CDR3 plus reference TRBV7-8 and TRBJ2-3, the full variable domain is GAGVSQSPRYKVAKRGQDVALRCDPISGHVSLFWYQQALGQGPEFLTYFQNEAQLDKSGLPSDRFFAERPEGSVSTLKIQRTQQEDSAVYLCASSLFSRADTQYFGPGTRLTVL.

A few counts support this clonotype. The V call is TRBV29-1, the J call TRBJ2-3, with D possibly TRBD1 on 5 matching bases. The CDR3 has 15 residues. The ends were cut back, 0 bases at V and 2 bases at J, with 12 bases in the middle. From germline, CDR1 is SQVTM and CDR2 ANQGSEA. The CDR3 reads CSVEDEAGNTDTQYF. In DNA, the CDR3 is TGCAGCGTTGAAGACGAGGCAGGGAACACAGATACGCAGTATTTT.

This clonotype was picked up many times. The CDR3 DNA reads TGTGCCAGCAGCCCTGGGACGGGTTCCTACGAGCAGTACTTC. Translated, it gives CASSPGTGSYEQYF. The J gene is TRBJ2-7, the V gene TRBV7-2, with D perhaps given as TRBD1 or TRBD2 (5 bases each). The length of the CDR3 is 14 residues. Trimming removed 5 bases at V and 1 base at J, with 12 bases between. Germline values: CDR1 SGHTA, CDR2 FQGNSA. The full variable domain, in which reference TRBV7-2 and TRBJ2-7 provide the parts outside the CDR3, is GAGVSQSPSNKVTEKGKDVELRCDPISGHTALYWYRQSLGQGLEFLIYFQGNSAPDKSGLPSDRFSAERTGGSVSTLTIQRTQQEDSAVYLCASSPGTGSYEQYFGPGTRLTVT.

In this sample, this clonotype turned up many times. The chain links TRBV6-2 or TRBV6-3 to TRBJ2-1, with 8 bases matching TRBD1. Trimming took 4 bases from V and 6 from J; bases not matched to a gene: 11. The CDR3 sequence is 16 residues long. CDR1 MNHEY and CDR2 SVGEGT come from the germline V gene. The CDR3 nucleotides are TGTGCCAGCAGTTCCGACACAGGGGGTTGGATCAATGAGCAGTTCTTC. Protein product: CASSSDTGGWINEQFF.

This clonotype appeared many times. The chain couples TRBV7-6 to TRBJ1-5, with D possibly being TRBD1 (6 bases). Germline V gene sequence: CDR1 SGHVS, CDR2 FNYEAQ. V dropped 7 bases and J dropped 5 bases, with 15 bases sitting between them. This CDR3 is built from 14 residues. The DNA for the CDR3 is TGTGCCAGCACCCCGAAAGCAGGGGATCAGCCCCAGCATTTT. It specifies CASTPKAGDQPQHF.

V gene TRBV27 combines with J gene TRBJ1-2; D unclear. CDR3 size: 13 residues. V was shortened by 4 bases and J by 3 bases, with 9 bases between the two germline ends. The V gene's germline CDR1 is MNHEY and CDR2 SMNVEV (reference sequence). CDR3 DNA sequence: TGTGCCAGCAGTTCCACGACGGACTATGGCTACACCTTC. This codes for CASSSTTDYGYTF.

This rearrangement joins TRBV2 to TRBJ2-7; D remains ambiguous. This CDR3 contains 13 residues. Trimming cost V 3 bases and J 2 bases, with 8 bases left between them. Germline V CDR1 and CDR2: SNHLY, FYNNEI. Written as DNA, the CDR3 is TGTGCCAGCAGTGAGCCTGGACCCTACGAGCAGTACTTC. Translated: CASSEPGPYEQYF.

The table lists this clonotype with many counts. The V call is TRBV9, the J call TRBJ1-6; the D gene is possibly TRBD1 (5 bases). Trimming shortened V by 0 bases and J by 0 bases, and 10 bases separated the two germline ends. CDR3 size: 17 residues. CDR1 is SGDLS, CDR2 YYNGEE, per germline. CDR3 region: CASSVGQMSSYNSPLHF. DNA for the CDR3: TGTGCCAGCAGCGTAGGACAGATGAGCTCCTATAATTCACCCCTCCACTTT.